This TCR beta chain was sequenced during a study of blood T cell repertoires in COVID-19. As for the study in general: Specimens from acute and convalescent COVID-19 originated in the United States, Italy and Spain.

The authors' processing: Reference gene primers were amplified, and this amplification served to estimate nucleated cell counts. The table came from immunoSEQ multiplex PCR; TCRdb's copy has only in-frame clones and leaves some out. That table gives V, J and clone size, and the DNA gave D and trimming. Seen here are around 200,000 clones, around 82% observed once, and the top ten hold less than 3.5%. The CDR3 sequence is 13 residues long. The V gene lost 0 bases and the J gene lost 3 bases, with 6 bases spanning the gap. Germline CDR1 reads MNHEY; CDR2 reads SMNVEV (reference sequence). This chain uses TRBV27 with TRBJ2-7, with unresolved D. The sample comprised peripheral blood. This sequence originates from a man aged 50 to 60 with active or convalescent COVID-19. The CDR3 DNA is TGTGCCAGCAGTTTATCGAGAGACTACGAGCAGTACTTC. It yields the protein CASSLSRDYEQYF.